The T cell receptor beta chain under discussion was sequenced for a study of cytomegalovirus exposure and HLA in healthy donors. The overall study: Falling in the Caucasian-associated ancestry cluster were 81% of around 370 genotyped donors.

PCR amplification relied on 60 Vbeta primers (plus 13 Jbeta primers). Repertoires were generated with immunoSEQ multiplex PCR, while TCRdb's copy carries only in-frame clones and drops some. Among about 230,000 clones listed, 70% to 85% were seen once. V was shortened by 6 bases and J by 8 bases, with 20 bases between the two germline ends. The CDR3 spans 15 residues. Germline CDR1 is MNHNY and CDR2 is SVGAGI (reference sequence). Study-wide results and caveats: Several of the most significant clusters appeared, in a later analysis, to be linked to common viral pathogens. Investigators reported 164 TCR beta chains as tied to cytomegalovirus.

With respect to this clone: The antigen is undetermined.

Sequenced material: PBMCs. V usage is TRBV6-6 and J usage is TRBJ1-5; D uncertain. The source is a woman between 40 and 50 years old in good health and CMV-seronegative. CDR3 sequence reads: CASRPPGGFEEPQHF. CDR3 DNA sequence: TGTGCCAGCAGACCTCCAGGAGGGTTCGAAGAGCCCCAGCATTTT.